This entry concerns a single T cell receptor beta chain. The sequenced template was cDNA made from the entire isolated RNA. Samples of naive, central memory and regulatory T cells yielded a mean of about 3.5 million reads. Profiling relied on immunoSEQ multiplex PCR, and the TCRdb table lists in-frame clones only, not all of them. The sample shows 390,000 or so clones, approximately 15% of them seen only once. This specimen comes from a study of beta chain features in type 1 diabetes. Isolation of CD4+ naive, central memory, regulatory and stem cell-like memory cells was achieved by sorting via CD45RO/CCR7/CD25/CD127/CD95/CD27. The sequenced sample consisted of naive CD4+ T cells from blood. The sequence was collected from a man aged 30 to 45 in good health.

In nucleotides, the CDR3 is TGTGCCAGCAGCCCCGGGGTGGGCACAGATACGCAGTATTTT. This sequence encodes CASSPGVGTDTQYF. The V gene is TRBV7-6, the J gene TRBJ2-3; maybe TRBD2 (5 bases). The V and J ends lost 5 bases and 1 base respectively, with 10 bases between them. This CDR3 is 14 amino acids long. Germline loops: CDR1 SGHVS, CDR2 FNYEAQ.